These T cell receptor beta chains were read from a single sample in a study of cytomegalovirus exposure and HLA in healthy donors. The data were produced by immunoSEQ multiplex PCR, yet TCRdb's version contains in-frame clones alone and is incomplete. The sample lists 150,000 to 200,000 clones, more than 60% occurring once. The sequenced sample consisted of PBMCs. The source of these receptors is a woman aged 30 to 39 in good health and CMV-seropositive. CDR3s include the opening cysteine and the closing phenylalanine or tryptophan. A D gene is named only where the DNA matches it firmly. Size tells how often a clone was seen (once, few, many) or the class of an expanded clone, and some rows leave it out.

D gene: -
V gene: TRBV28
clone size: -
J gene: TRBJ1-1
CDR3 protein: CASTLRGGNTEAFF
CDR3 DNA: TGTGCCAGCACCCTCCGGGGAGGGAACACTGAAGCTTTCTTT

D gene: -
V gene: TRBV11-3
clone size: -
J gene: TRBJ2-7
CDR3 protein: CASSPGYEQYF
CDR3 DNA: TGTGCCAGCAGCCCGGGCTACGAGCAGTACTTC

D gene: TRBD1
V gene: TRBV5-1
clone size: -
J gene: TRBJ1-4
CDR3 protein: CASSTQGPWEKLFF
CDR3 DNA: TGCGCCAGCAGCACACAGGGGCCCTGGGAAAAACTGTTTTTT

D gene: TRBD2
V gene: TRBV7-9
clone size: -
J gene: TRBJ2-1
CDR3 protein: CASSPGLAGENEQFF
CDR3 DNA: TGTGCCAGCAGCCCCGGACTAGCGGGAGAAAATGAGCAGTTCTTC

D gene: TRBD2
V gene: TRBV5-1
clone size: -
J gene: TRBJ2-7
CDR3 protein: CASSLSPGLADEQYF
CDR3 DNA: TGCGCCAGCAGCTTGTCCCCGGGACTAGCGGACGAGCAGTACTTC

D gene: -
V gene: TRBV27
clone size: -
J gene: TRBJ2-7
CDR3 protein: CASRTGLRDLAGEQYF
CDR3 DNA: TGTGCCAGCCGGACAGGACTAAGGGACTTGGCGGGCGAGCAGTACTTC

D gene: -
V gene: TRBV7-3
clone size: few
J gene: TRBJ2-7
CDR3 protein: CASSLSQGGREQYF
CDR3 DNA: TGTGCCAGCAGCTTAAGCCAGGGGGGTAGGGAGCAGTACTTC

D gene: TRBD2
V gene: TRBV11-1
clone size: -
J gene: TRBJ2-1
CDR3 protein: CASSQTSAPYNEQFF
CDR3 DNA: TGTGCCAGCAGCCAAACTAGCGCACCCTACAATGAGCAGTTCTTC

D gene: TRBD1
V gene: TRBV5-1
clone size: -
J gene: TRBJ1-2
CDR3 protein: CASSLAGGGYGYTF
CDR3 DNA: TGCGCCAGCAGCTTGGCAGGGGGCGGCTATGGCTACACCTTC

D gene: TRBD2
V gene: TRBV13
clone size: -
J gene: TRBJ2-7
CDR3 protein: CASSLSRLAGDSYEQYF
CDR3 DNA: TGTGCCAGCAGCTTATCTCGTCTAGCGGGAGATTCCTACGAGCAGTACTTC

D gene: TRBD1
V gene: TRBV5-1
clone size: -
J gene: TRBJ2-7
CDR3 protein: CASSFGDRGYEQYF
CDR3 DNA: TGCGCCAGCAGCTTCGGGGACAGGGGTTACGAGCAGTACTTC

D gene: TRBD2
V gene: TRBV19
clone size: -
J gene: TRBJ2-5
CDR3 protein: CAVGRVGQETQYF
CDR3 DNA: TGTGCCGTCGGGAGGGTTGGGCAAGAGACCCAGTACTTC

D gene: -
V gene: TRBV5-4
clone size: -
J gene: TRBJ2-7
CDR3 protein: CASSLMTDSYEQYF
CDR3 DNA: TGTGCCAGCAGTTTAATGACAGATTCCTACGAGCAGTACTTC

D gene: -
V gene: TRBV19
clone size: -
J gene: TRBJ1-1
CDR3 protein: CASSSVFSEAFF
CDR3 DNA: TGTGCCAGTAGTTCAGTGTTTTCTGAAGCTTTCTTT

D gene: TRBD2
V gene: TRBV11-3
clone size: -
J gene: TRBJ2-3
CDR3 protein: CASSLRVAGVDTQYF
CDR3 DNA: TGTGCCAGCAGCCTGCGGGTAGCGGGAGTAGATACGCAGTATTTT

D gene: TRBD1
V gene: TRBV2
clone size: -
J gene: TRBJ2-7
CDR3 protein: CASSGGQGALREQYF
CDR3 DNA: TGTGCCAGCAGTGGAGGACAGGGAGCCCTTCGCGAGCAGTACTTC

D gene: TRBD1
V gene: TRBV5-6
clone size: -
J gene: TRBJ1-2
CDR3 protein: CASSLAQGALYTF
CDR3 DNA: TGTGCCAGCAGCTTGGCACAGGGGGCCCTCTACACCTTC

D gene: -
V gene: TRBV28
clone size: -
J gene: TRBJ1-5
CDR3 protein: CASKPFLGPQHF
CDR3 DNA: TGTGCCAGCAAGCCGTTCCTCGGGCCCCAGCATTTT

D gene: -
V gene: TRBV2
clone size: -
J gene: TRBJ1-1
CDR3 protein: CASSGEGWNTEAFF
CDR3 DNA: TGTGCCAGCAGTGGGGAGGGCTGGAACACTGAAGCTTTCTTT

D gene: -
V gene: TRBV4-2
clone size: -
J gene: TRBJ1-2
CDR3 protein: CASSQEAAGLGYTF
CDR3 DNA: TGTGCCAGCAGCCAAGAAGCTGCAGGGTTGGGCTACACCTTC

D gene: TRBD1
V gene: TRBV5-1
clone size: -
J gene: TRBJ2-7
CDR3 protein: CASRPGTGGARVDEQYF
CDR3 DNA: TGCGCCAGCAGACCTGGGACAGGGGGCGCCAGGGTCGACGAGCAGTACTTC

D gene: TRBD1
V gene: TRBV10-3
clone size: -
J gene: TRBJ1-2
CDR3 protein: CAISGNSPGQGARGYTF
CDR3 DNA: TGTGCCATCAGTGGCAACTCACCGGGACAGGGGGCGCGGGGCTACACCTTC

D gene: -
V gene: TRBV5-1
clone size: once
J gene: TRBJ2-1
CDR3 protein: CASSLRQGGYNEQFF
CDR3 DNA: TGCGCCAGCAGCTTGAGGCAGGGTGGGTACAATGAGCAGTTCTTC

D gene: -
V gene: TRBV7-8
clone size: -
J gene: TRBJ1-1
CDR3 protein: CASSLDPGKGTEAFF
CDR3 DNA: TGTGCCAGCAGCTTAGATCCGGGAAAAGGCACTGAAGCTTTCTTT

D gene: -
V gene: TRBV11-2
clone size: -
J gene: TRBJ2-2
CDR3 protein: CASSPQQGRGGELFF
CDR3 DNA: TGTGCCAGCAGCCCTCAACAGGGAAGGGGCGGGGAGCTGTTTTTT